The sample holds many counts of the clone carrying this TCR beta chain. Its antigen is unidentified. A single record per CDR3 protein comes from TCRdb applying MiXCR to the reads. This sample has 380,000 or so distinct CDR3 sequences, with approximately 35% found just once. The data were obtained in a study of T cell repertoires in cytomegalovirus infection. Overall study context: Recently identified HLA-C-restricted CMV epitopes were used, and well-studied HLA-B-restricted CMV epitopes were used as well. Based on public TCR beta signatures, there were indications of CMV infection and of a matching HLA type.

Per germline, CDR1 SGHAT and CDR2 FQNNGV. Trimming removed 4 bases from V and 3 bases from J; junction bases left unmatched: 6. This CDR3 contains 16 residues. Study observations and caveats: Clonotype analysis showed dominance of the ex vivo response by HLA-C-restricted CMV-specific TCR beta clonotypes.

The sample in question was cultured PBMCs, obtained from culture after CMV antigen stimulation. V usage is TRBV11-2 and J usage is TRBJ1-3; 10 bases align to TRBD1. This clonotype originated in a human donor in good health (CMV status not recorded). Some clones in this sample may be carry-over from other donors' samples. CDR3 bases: TGTGCCAGCAGCTCCATCCGGGACAGGGGTGGAAACACCATATATTTT. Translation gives CASSSIRDRGGNTIYF.